What follows describes a single T cell receptor (beta chain). Its antigen is not known. This sample is drawn from a study of CXCR3-negative and CXCR3-positive naive CD8 T cells. 5' RACE that incorporated UMI labels was used to prepare the TRB cDNA libraries. TCRdb re-called the 5' RACE reads and shows each CDR3 protein once, DNA omitted. The sample features 7,500 to 8,500 distinct CDR3 sequences, with roughly 2% in its top ten. The CDR3 runs 17 residues. Germline assignment: CDR1 MGHRA and CDR2 YSYEKL. Whole-study results and caveats: Diversity ran similarly high across both naive subsets but far lower in memory CD8+ cells. CXCR3-positive naive cells carried more hydrophobic TRB CDR3s than CXCR3-negative ones. With respect to TRBV-TRBJ usage, naive CXCR3-negative and CXCR3-positive cells were similar; memory differed.

The gene calls are TRBV4-1 and TRBJ2-3; there is no DNA to check the TCRdb D call of TRBD1. Sequencing was performed on naive CXCR3+ CD8+ T cells from blood. The subset denotes: CD45RO-CCR7+CD27+CD95- naive CD8+ T cells expressing CXCR3 (TNR3+). This TCR was sampled from a human donor in good health. Some clones in this sample may be carry-over from other donors' samples. CDR3: CASSQYGDRRGTDTQYF.